Shown below are 7 T cell receptor beta chains from a single sample sequenced in a study of T cell repertoires in cytomegalovirus infection. Each CDR3 protein is one row after TCRdb ran MiXCR on the reads. The sample shows over 250,000 distinct CDR3 sequences, 20% to 25% of them seen only once. No antigen has been identified for these receptors. This specimen was cultured PBMCs, taken from culture after CMV antigen stimulation. Receptors were obtained from a human donor in good health (CMV status not recorded). Some clones in this sample may be carry-over from other donors' samples.

This clonotype was recorded many times. This rearrangement joins TRBV7-9 to TRBJ2-7; D is possibly TRBD1 or TRBD2 (6 bases each). V lost 5 bases and J 2 bases, leaving 22 bases between the germline ends. The CDR3 is 17 amino acids. The germline V gene encodes CDR1 SEHNR and CDR2 FQNEAQ (reference sequence). The CDR3, as DNA: TGTGCCAGCAGCACCAATAGGGGGGATCGTAGCACCTACGAGCAGTACGTC. The encoded protein is CASSTNRGDRSTYEQYV.

The rearrangement joins TRBV5-1 to TRBJ2-3; TRBD1 matches 11 bases. Germline CDR1 SGHRS, CDR2 YFSETQ. V shed 4 bases, J shed 11 bases, and the junction held 18 bases outside the gene matches. The CDR3 runs to 17 residues. CDR3 sequence reads: CASSPGQGETLSGGQYF. DNA of the CDR3: TGCGCCAGCAGCCCGGGACAGGGGGAAACCTTGAGTGGTGGGCAGTATTTT.

By its share, this clonotype is medium-sized. This chain joins TRBV7-8 and TRBJ2-1; D remains unclear. Germline values: CDR1 SGHVS, CDR2 FQNEAQ. Trimming took 3 bases from V and 10 from J, leaving 13 bases between them. This CDR3 is built from 13 residues. The CDR3 DNA reads TGTGCCAGCAGCTTCCAGGAACTGAGAGAGCAGTTCTTC. Protein sequence: CASSFQELREQFF.

In its sample, this clonotype was seen a few times. The rearrangement uses TRBV18 and TRBJ2-5; 7 bases align to TRBD1. The V and J ends lost 6 bases and 1 base, in that order; junction bases with no gene match: 11. The CDR3 totals 16 residues. From germline, CDR1 is KGHSH and CDR2 LQKENI. For the CDR3, the DNA is TGTGCCAGCTCCGAACAGCACGGGACAGCCCAAGAGACCCAGTACTTC. Encoded protein: CASSEQHGTAQETQYF. The complete variable domain, with remaining parts taken from reference TRBV18 and TRBJ2-5, reads NAGVMQNPRHLVRRRGQEARLRCSPMKGHSHVYWYRQLPEEGLKFMVYLQKENIIDESGMPKERFSAEFPKEGPSILRIQQVVRGDSAAYFCASSEQHGTAQETQYFGPGTRLLVL.

The chain uses TRBV15 and TRBJ2-3; D may be TRBD1 or TRBD2 (5 bases each). Germline lookup yields CDR1 LNHNV and CDR2 YYDKDF (reference sequence). Trimming took 5 bases from V and 4 from J, leaving 10 bases between them. The CDR3 sequence is 13 residues long. The CDR3 reads CATSGTRADTQYF. As DNA, the CDR3 is TGTGCCACCAGCGGGACCAGGGCAGATACGCAGTATTTT.

The chain has TRBV20-1 and TRBJ1-1; 9 bases map to TRBD1. Germline V CDR1 and CDR2: DFQATT, SNEGSKA (reference sequence). Germline trimming cut 0 bases from V and 4 bases from J; bases unmatched to any gene: 6. The CDR3 sequence is 15 residues long. As DNA, the CDR3 is TGCAGTGCTAGAGATCACAGGGGGCTTAGCACTGAAGCTTTCTTT. It specifies CSARDHRGLSTEAFF.

The V and J genes are TRBV7-6 and TRBJ2-3; no clear D gene. The V end was cut by 0 bases, the J end by 2 bases, with 9 bases between. The CDR3 has 15 residues. Germline lookup yields CDR1 SGHVS and CDR2 FNYEAQ. CDR3 in amino acids: CASSLALKSTDTQYF. DNA for the CDR3: TGTGCCAGCAGCTTAGCGCTCAAGTCCACAGATACGCAGTATTTT.